This T cell receptor beta chain is from a study of T cell responses to AZD1222 COVID-19 vaccine. This CDR3 comprises 14 residues. CDR1 LGHDT and CDR2 YNNKEL come from the germline V gene (reference sequence). V lost 7 bases and J lost 0, with 9 bases in between. Here immunoSEQ multiplex PCR was the method, and the copy in TCRdb shows in-frame clones only, minus some. The repertoire includes some 120,000 clones, about 89% of them detected once, and approximately 12% sits in the top ten. The receptor was isolated from an adult in good health. Here the sequenced sample was peripheral blood, taken on day 0 of MenACWY control vaccination. V is TRBV3-1 (or the pseudogene TRBV3-2) and J is TRBJ2-2; no clear D gene. CDR3 sequence (DNA): TGTGCCAGCAACAGTGTGCCGAACACCGGGGAGCTGTTTTTT. Translation gives CASNSVPNTGELFF.